Listed here is a single TCR beta chain. The data belong to a study of shared T cell receptors in the human thymus. Only in-frame clones appear in the TCRdb table, and some are missing; sequencing was by immunoSEQ multiplex PCR. Here the sample spans just under 550,000 clones, 75% to 85% being singletons. CDR1 SSHAT and CDR2 FNYEAQ come from the germline V gene (reference sequence). The CDR3 sequence is 12 residues long. V gave up 5 bases and J gave up 5 bases; unmatched junction bases: 1. A further study also used this sample, focusing on human thymus T cells. That source reports: Resections obtained during corrective heart surgery supplied the thymus tissue.

The chain carries TRBV7-7 and TRBJ2-5; the match to TRBD2 covers 8 bases. This clonotype was sampled from a boy younger than two with a congenital heart defect. The sample was thymocytes. CDR3 sequence reads: CASSAGGETQYF. In nucleotides, the CDR3 is TGTGCCAGCAGCGCGGGAGGTGAGACCCAGTACTTC.